This T cell receptor (beta chain) was captured in a study of glioma-infiltrating T cells after dendritic cell vaccination. As for this clone: Its target is not known.

This CDR3 is 14 amino acids long. CDR1 is SGHNT, CDR2 YYREEE, per germline (reference sequence). V gave up 4 bases and J gave up 7 bases, with 15 bases separating them. Regarding the study as a whole: Longer survival after dendritic cell vaccination followed higher pretreatment TIL content.

The primer mix had 60 V beta and 13 J beta primers. Libraries were prepared by immunoSEQ multiplex PCR; TCRdb keeps only in-frame clonotypes and omits some of them. The profile covers about 2,600 clones, with 65% to 90% appearing a single time and 8.5% to 12% taken by the ten largest. Time point: after dendritic cell vaccination, including at tumor progression/relapse. Dendritic cells derived from monocytes and pulsed with autologous tumor lysate formed the vaccine. Patients had residual fresh-frozen tumor tissue and more than two years of survival data. This clonotype was sampled from a human donor with glioblastoma. The chain uses TRBV5-4 and TRBJ2-1; the D gene is possibly TRBD2 (6 bases). The starting material was tumor tissue, obtained after dendritic cell vaccination. Here the CDR3 DNA reads TGTGCCAGCAGCCCGGGGCAGGCGGGGAATGAGCAGTTCTTC. Translating it yields CASSPGQAGNEQFF.